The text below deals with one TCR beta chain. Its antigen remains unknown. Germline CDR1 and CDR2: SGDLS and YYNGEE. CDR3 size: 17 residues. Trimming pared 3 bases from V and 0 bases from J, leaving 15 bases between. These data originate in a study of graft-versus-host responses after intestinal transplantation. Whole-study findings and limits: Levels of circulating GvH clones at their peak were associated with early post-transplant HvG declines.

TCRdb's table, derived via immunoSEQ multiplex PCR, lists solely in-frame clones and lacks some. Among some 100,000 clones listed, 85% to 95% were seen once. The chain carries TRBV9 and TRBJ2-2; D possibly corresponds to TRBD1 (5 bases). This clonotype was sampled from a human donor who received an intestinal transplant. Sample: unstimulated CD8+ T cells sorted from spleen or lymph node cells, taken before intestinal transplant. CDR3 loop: CASSESRGTPNTGELFF. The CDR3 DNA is TGTGCCAGCAGCGAGAGTAGGGGAACCCCGAACACCGGGGAGCTGTTTTTT.